This TCR beta chain was documented in a study of beta chain features in type 1 diabetes. Germline lookup yields CDR1 MNHEY and CDR2 SMNVEV (reference sequence). The CDR3 is made up of 13 amino acids. The V end was cut by 2 bases, the J end by 10 bases, with 9 bases between. Of the isolated RNA, all was reverse transcribed, and so the sequenced material was expressed TCRB transcripts. Clones were sequenced by immunoSEQ multiplex PCR, and TCRdb holds only the in-frame ones, with some missing. The sample contains 250,000 or so clones, 25% to 30% of which appear only once. The sequencing input was central memory CD4+ T cells from blood. The receptor's source is a man aged 25-45 years in good health. The J gene is TRBJ1-6, the V gene TRBV27; D unresolved. This CDR3 is CASSLVSRSPLHF. The DNA of the CDR3 is TGTGCCAGCAGTTTAGTGTCACGGTCACCCCTCCACTTT.